This is a list of T cell receptor beta chains from one sample in a study of CD8+CD57+ T cells in acquired aplastic anemia. MiXCR was run by TCRdb on the reads, yielding one entry per CDR3 protein. Here the sample spans about 220,000 distinct CDR3 sequences, approximately 35% being singletons. The sample consisted of sorted CD4+, CD8+, or CD8+CD57+ T cells (not recorded which) from PBMCs. These receptors were collected from a human donor in good health, serving as a control. CDR3s include the opening cysteine and the closing phenylalanine or tryptophan. D genes are given only for firm matches. A clone size is listed for some rows: how often the clone was seen (once, few, many), or a class if it is expanded.

size	D	V	length	J	CDR3	DNA
-	-	TRBV2	15	TRBJ2-3	CATSDVRHGTDTQYF	TGTGCCACCAGTGACGTTAGACACGGCACAGATACGCAGTATTTT
-	TRBD1	TRBV5-1	16	TRBJ2-7	CASSSFRDRSSYEQYF	TGCGCCAGCAGCTCTTTCCGGGACAGAAGCTCCTACGAGCAGTACTTC
-	TRBD1	TRBV2	15	TRBJ1-6	CASMRDRANNSPLHF	TGTGCCAGCATGCGGGACAGGGCAAATAATTCACCCCTCCACTTT
many	TRBD2	TRBV9	15	TRBJ2-5	CASSVLAGARETQYF	TGTGCCAGCAGCGTTCTAGCGGGAGCAAGGGAGACCCAGTACTTC
-	-	TRBV20-1	15	TRBJ2-3	CSASRGGASTDTQYF	TGCAGTGCTAGCCGGGGCGGGGCTAGCACAGATACGCAGTATTTT
few	-	TRBV4-2	13	TRBJ1-3	CASVGAVGNTIYF	TGTGCCAGCGTCGGAGCGGTTGGAAACACCATATATTTT
many	-	TRBV2	13	TRBJ2-4	CASGPSPKNIQYF	TGTGCCAGCGGGCCTAGCCCCAAAAACATTCAGTACTTC
-	-	TRBV7-9	13	TRBJ2-7	CASSQDSTAEQYF	TGTGCCAGCAGCCAAGATTCAACGGCCGAGCAGTACTTC
-	-	TRBV5-1	15	TRBJ1-1	CASSLSVGAHTEAFF	TGCGCCAGCAGCTTGTCTGTGGGGGCCCACACTGAAGCTTTCTTT
-	TRBD2	TRBV20-1	15	TRBJ2-1	CSASLVAGGRDEQSF	TGCAGTGCTTCTTTGGTAGCGGGGGGCCGGGATGAGCAGTCCTTC
many	-	TRBV15	15	TRBJ2-7	CATSREGSGIYEQYF	TGTGCCACCAGCAGAGAGGGCTCAGGGATTTACGAGCAGTACTTC
-	-	TRBV6-1	12	TRBJ1-2	CASNIGLHGYTF	TGTGCCAGCAATATAGGGCTCCATGGCTACACCTTC
-	-	TRBV10-3	12	TRBJ2-3	CATSPQGDTQYF	TGTGCCACCTCCCCCCAGGGTGATACGCAGTATTTT
-	-	TRBV7-3	13	TRBJ1-1	CASSQTGNTEAFF	TGTGCCAGCAGTCAAACCGGGAACACTGAAGCTTTCTTT
-	TRBD2	TRBV3-1	13	TRBJ2-1	CASSQTLTGGGFF	TGTGCCAGCAGCCAAACACTCACGGGAGGTGGGTTCTTC
-	TRBD2	TRBV3-1	16	TRBJ2-3	CASSQTPGGLSWEQYF	TGTGCCAGCAGCCAGACACCGGGAGGGCTCTCATGGGAGCAGTATTTT
-	-	TRBV9	14	TRBJ1-1	CASSVEPMNTEAFF	TGTGCCAGCAGCGTAGAACCCATGAACACTGAAGCTTTCTTT
many	-	TRBV11-2	11	TRBJ2-7	CASSSQYEQYF	TGTGCCAGCAGCTCTCAATACGAGCAGTACTTC
many	TRBD1	TRBV29-1	14	TRBJ1-4	CSVGLTGANEKLFF	TGCAGCGTTGGGCTGACAGGGGCTAATGAAAAACTGTTTTTT
-	-	TRBV5-4	14	TRBJ1-4	CASSLNPSTEKLLF	TGTGCCAGCAGCCTAAACCCGTCGACCGAAAAACTGCTTTTT
many	-	TRBV13	14	TRBJ2-7	CASSSRDQSYEQYF	TGTGCCAGCAGCTCCAGGGACCAATCCTACGAGCAGTACTTC
-	-	TRBV3-1	15	TRBJ2-1	CASSQLGTYYNEQFF	TGTGCCAGCAGCCAACTCGGGACTTACTACAATGAGCAGTTCTTC
once	-	TRBV10-2	13	TRBJ1-2	CASTSGAFYGYTF	TGCGCCAGCACAAGTGGAGCGTTCTATGGCTACACCTTC
many	-	TRBV6-5	16	TRBJ2-7	CASSQRPGGVAYEQYF	TGTGCCAGCAGTCAGAGACCAGGGGGGGTTGCGTACGAGCAGTACTTC
many	TRBD1	TRBV27	14	TRBJ2-7	CASSSPGQGHEQYF	TGTGCCAGCAGTTCACCGGGACAGGGCCACGAGCAGTACTTC
few	-	TRBV3-1	14	TRBJ2-1	CASSQDTSTNEQFF	TGTGCCAGCAGCCAAGATACTTCGACAAATGAGCAGTTCTTC
-	TRBD2	TRBV2	17	TRBJ2-7	CASSEEETGTRKYEQYF	TGTGCCAGCAGTGAGGAAGAAACCGGGACTAGGAAGTACGAGCAGTACTTC
many	-	TRBV15	14	TRBJ1-2	CATSRTGSFHGYTF	TGTGCCACCAGCAGAACAGGGAGCTTCCATGGCTACACCTTC
many	TRBD1	TRBV19	15	TRBJ1-5	CASRTGRTSNQPQHF	TGTGCCAGCCGGACAGGTAGAACTAGCAATCAGCCCCAGCATTTT
-	TRBD1	TRBV6-1	13	TRBJ1-2	CASSGTGADGYTF	TGTGCCAGCAGCGGGACAGGGGCGGATGGCTACACCTTC
-	-	TRBV29-1	13	TRBJ2-5	CSVASPGMETQYF	TGCAGCGTTGCTTCCCCAGGAATGGAGACCCAGTACTTC
few	-	TRBV9	15	TRBJ1-2	CASSQAATPNYGYAF	TGTGCCAGCAGCCAAGCCGCGACACCAAACTATGGCTACGCCTTC
many	-	TRBV7-3	14	TRBJ1-1	CASSLTGPNTEAFF	TGTGCCAGCAGCTTAACAGGCCCGAACACTGAAGCTTTCTTT
-	-	TRBV14	18	TRBJ2-4	CASSPRGKCRGPKNIQYF	TGTGCCAGCAGCCCAAGGGGTAAGTGTAGGGGACCCAAAAACATTCAGTACTTC
-	-	TRBV20-1	12	TRBJ2-7	CSLSQGTYEQYF	TGCAGTTTATCTCAGGGGACGTACGAGCAGTACTTC
many	-	TRBV20-1	13	TRBJ1-5	CSARKSDYQPQHF	TGCAGTGCTAGAAAGAGTGATTATCAGCCCCAGCATTTT
-	-	TRBV19	15	TRBJ1-5	CASSIGDTINQPQHF	TGTGCCAGTAGTATAGGGGACACAATCAATCAGCCCCAGCATTTT
many	TRBD2	TRBV20-1	15	TRBJ2-3	CSARDYAGGDDTQYF	TGCAGTGCTAGAGATTATGCGGGAGGGGACGATACGCAGTATTTT
-	TRBD1	TRBV15	15	TRBJ2-5	CATRDSGTGGETQYF	TGTGCCACCAGAGACTCCGGGACAGGGGGAGAGACCCAGTACTTC
many	-	TRBV7-2	13	TRBJ1-1	CASSSEWGRGTFF	-
-	-	TRBV7-6	15	TRBJ1-5	CASSLGDGWDQPQHF	TGTGCCAGCAGCTTAGGGGACGGTTGGGATCAGCCCCAGCATTTT
-	-	TRBV28	12	TRBJ1-1	CASSLVYTEAFF	TGTGCCAGCAGTTTAGTGTACACTGAAGCTTTCTTT
-	-	TRBV5-8	16	TRBJ2-5	CASSLVLAVSQETQYF	TGTGCCAGCAGCTTGGTCTTGGCAGTTTCCCAAGAGACCCAGTACTTC
-	-	TRBV7-8	11	TRBJ1-2	CASSLLWAVTF	TGTGCCAGCAGCTTATTGTGGGCCGTCACCTTC
many	-	TRBV6-5	15	TRBJ1-2	CASSYSLGQTYGYTF	TGTGCCAGCAGTTACTCGCTCGGACAGACCTATGGCTACACCTTC
-	TRBD1	TRBV6-1	16	TRBJ1-2	CASSPLPGQGYYGYTF	TGTGCCAGCAGCCCTCTACCGGGACAGGGGTACTATGGCTACACCTTC
-	-	TRBV29-1	14	TRBJ2-7	CSVEEAVGVSEQYF	TGCAGCGTTGAAGAGGCGGTGGGGGTCTCCGAGCAGTACTTC
-	TRBD1	TRBV7-1	22	TRBJ1-2	CASSAGGTGFLFANPTGYGYTF	TGTGCCAGCAGCGCAGGCGGGACAGGGTTTTTATTTGCAAACCCGACTGGCTATGGCTACACCTTC
-	-	TRBV12-3/TRBV12-4	13	TRBJ1-4	CASSRDINEKLFF	TGTGCCAGCAGCCGGGACATTAATGAAAAACTGTTTTTT
many	-	TRBV20-1	13	TRBJ2-7	CSASSIVRDEQYF	TGCAGTGCTAGTTCGATAGTTCGGGACGAGCAGTACTTC
-	TRBD1	TRBV5-8	14	TRBJ1-4	CASASGQGSEKLSF	TGTGCCAGCGCCTCGGGACAGGGGAGCGAAAAACTGTCTTTT
many	-	TRBV7-2	15	TRBJ2-5	CASSLGSWYPETQYF	TGTGCCAGCAGCTTAGGATCTTGGTATCCAGAGACCCAGTACTTC
many	-	TRBV2	14	TRBJ2-7	CASSEGQAPYEQYF	TGTGCCAGCAGTGAGGGGCAGGCTCCCTACGAGCAGTACTTC
-	TRBD1	TRBV7-9	15	TRBJ2-7	CASSFRQGAAYEQYF	TGTGCCAGCAGCTTTAGACAGGGGGCAGCCTACGAGCAGTACTTC
-	TRBD2	TRBV19	13	TRBJ2-3	CASSTGGEGTQYF	TGTGCCAGTAGCACCGGGGGGGAAGGTACGCAGTATTTT
many	-	TRBV24-1	10	TRBJ1-2	CATWPHWNTF	TGTGCCACCTGGCCGCACTGGAACACCTTC
few	-	TRBV7-8	18	TRBJ1-5	CASSLARGGLQAGQPQHF	TGTGCCAGCAGCTTAGCTAGGGGGGGACTGCAGGCGGGGCAGCCCCAGCATTTT